A single sample is the source of the 16 T cell receptor beta chains below, sequenced in a study of OX40 agonist ivuxolimab in advanced cancers. Repertoires were generated with immunoSEQ multiplex PCR, while TCRdb's copy carries only in-frame clones and drops some. The data contain 40,000 to 60,000 clones, under 90% of them singletons. The material was CD4+ or CD8+ T cells sorted from blood, obtained in a trial of the OX40 agonist ivuxolimab. Receptor source: an adult with an advanced solid tumor such as melanoma, head and neck, liver or kidney cancer.

The chain joins TRBV5-1 to TRBJ2-5; D possibly corresponds to TRBD1 (6 bases). The germline V and J ends were trimmed by 3 bases and 1 base, with 13 bases remaining between them. In germline, CDR1 is SGHRS, CDR2 YFSETQ. The length of the CDR3 is 15 residues. Written as DNA, the CDR3 is TGCGCCAGCAGCTGGAGGCAGGGGTTCCAAGAGACCCAGTACTTC. This gives the protein CASSWRQGFQETQYF.

The chain couples TRBV5-1 to TRBJ2-5; D is perhaps TRBD1 (5 bases). Germline CDR1 and CDR2: SGHRS and YFSETQ. V dropped 0 bases and J dropped 2 bases, with 11 bases sitting between them. The CDR3 length is 15 residues. CDR3 sequence (DNA): TGCGCCAGCAGCTTGGCCCAGGGCCTACAAGAGACCCAGTACTTC. It translates to CASSLAQGLQETQYF.

This clone has just a few counts. V is TRBV9 and J is TRBJ2-3; TRBD1 matches 12 bases. Germline trimming cut 4 bases from V and 6 bases from J; bases unmatched to any gene: 9. This CDR3 is built from 16 residues. Per germline, CDR1 SGDLS and CDR2 YYNGEE. Here the CDR3 reads CASSPRGQGAMDTQYF. The CDR3, as DNA: TGTGCCAGCAGCCCCCGGGGACAGGGGGCGATGGATACGCAGTATTTT.

The rearrangement joins TRBV19 to TRBJ2-5, with a possible D match to TRBD2 (6 bases). This CDR3 has 13 amino acids. Germline lookup yields CDR1 LNHDA and CDR2 SQIVND (reference sequence). The V end was cut by 6 bases, the J end by 6 bases, with 14 bases between. The CDR3 nucleotides are TGTGCCAGTAGCCCAGGGACTCGAAAGACCCAGTACTTC. This sequence encodes CASSPGTRKTQYF.

The rearrangement uses TRBV7-2 and TRBJ2-1, with D possibly matching TRBD2 (5 bases). The germline V gene has CDR1 SGHTA and CDR2 FQGNSA. V gave up 3 bases and J gave up 8 bases, with 11 bases separating them. CDR3 length: 13 residues. CDR3 sequence (DNA): TGTGCCAGCAGCTTCCCCGGACTGGATGAGCAGTTCTTC. Its protein is CASSFPGLDEQFF.

This chain links TRBV18 with TRBJ2-3; 15 bases line up with TRBD2. Germline CDR1 is KGHSH and CDR2 is LQKENI. This CDR3 region has 18 residues. Trimming removed 0 bases from V and 5 bases from J; junction bases left unmatched: 6. The CDR3 region is CASSPPTGLAGGGDTQYF. In DNA, the CDR3 is TGTGCCAGCTCACCACCGACGGGACTAGCGGGAGGTGGAGATACGCAGTATTTT.

J is TRBJ2-1 and V is TRBV19; either TRBD1 or TRBD2 may fit D (8 bases each). The CDR3 extends over 19 amino acids. Trimming pared 5 bases from V and 3 bases from J, leaving 26 bases between. Germline CDR1 reads LNHDA; CDR2 reads SQIVND (reference sequence). The CDR3 reads CASSSSGTGAGVDYNEQFF. As DNA, the CDR3 is TGTGCCAGTAGTTCCTCCGGGACAGGAGCGGGAGTGGACTACAATGAGCAGTTCTTC.

V and J are TRBV28 and TRBJ1-6; D uncertain. V lost 8 bases and J lost 5, with 10 bases in between. This CDR3 spans 13 amino acids. CDR1 is MDHEN and CDR2 is SYDVKM in the germline V gene. The CDR3 nucleotides read TGTGCCAGCTCCGTGGGAGATAATTCACCCCTCCACTTT. This encodes CASSVGDNSPLHF.

V and J are TRBV6-5 and TRBJ2-1; no clear D gene. The CDR3 contains 16 residues. Germline CDR1 MNHEY, CDR2 SVGAGI. Trimming took 2 bases from V and 6 from J, leaving 17 bases between them. The CDR3 spells CASSYGSELTTNEQFF. CDR3 DNA sequence: TGTGCCAGCAGTTACGGGTCCGAGCTTACCACCAATGAGCAGTTCTTC.

J is TRBJ2-7 and V is TRBV5-6; 10 bases align to TRBD2. CDR1 and CDR2 (germline): SGHDT, YYEEEE. CDR3 length: 14 amino acids. The junction had 4 bases not matched to a gene; V was cut back by 1 base and J by 6 bases. The CDR3 nucleotides are TGTGCCAGCAGCTTGACTAGCGGGATGGGCGAGCAGTACTTC. This sequence encodes CASSLTSGMGEQYF.

The chain has TRBV6-5 and TRBJ2-7; D is ambiguous. The germline V gene has CDR1 MNHEY and CDR2 SVGAGI. The CDR3 runs 15 residues. Trimming took 4 bases from V and 7 from J, leaving 20 bases between them. The CDR3 DNA is TGTGCCAGCAGTTCGTACCCCACTTCAATGCGGGAGCAGTACTTC. As protein: CASSSYPTSMREQYF.

This clone occurred once. This rearrangement joins TRBV4-3 to TRBJ2-6; TRBD1 agrees at 8 bases. The germline V gene encodes CDR1 LGHNA and CDR2 YSLEER. Trimming cost V 0 bases and J 0 bases; bases outside gene matches: 1. This CDR3 has 17 amino acids. CDR3 DNA sequence: TGCGCCAGCAGCCAAGATGACAGGGGCTCTGGGGCCAACGTCCTGACTTTC. This translates into CASSQDDRGSGANVLTF.

In this sample, this clone turned up a few times. The V call is TRBV7-2, the J call TRBJ1-2, with 8 bases fitting TRBD1. From germline, CDR1 is SGHTA and CDR2 FQGNSA. The CDR3 consists of 14 residues. With 1 base clipped from V and 7 bases from J, the junction kept 5 bases outside the gene matches. CDR3: CASSLETTGAGYTF. The CDR3 DNA sequence: TGTGCCAGCAGCTTAGAAACGACAGGGGCTGGCTACACCTTC.

The chain joins TRBV28 to TRBJ2-1, with D possibly matching TRBD2 (5 bases). Germline assignment: CDR1 MDHEN and CDR2 SYDVKM. Trimming left V 4 bases short and J 7 bases short, with 11 bases between. This CDR3 region has 13 residues. CDR3 sequence (DNA): TGTGCCAGCAGTTCCTCCGGGAAAAATGAGCAGTTCTTC. Protein product: CASSSSGKNEQFF.

The chain has TRBV28 and TRBJ2-7; TRBD1 matches 7 bases. Germline V CDR1 and CDR2: MDHEN, SYDVKM. The CDR3 spans 16 residues. Unmatched junction bases numbered 12, after V lost 6 bases and J lost 1 base. The CDR3 here is CASSQIGTEGSYEQYF. CDR3 nucleotides: TGTGCCAGCAGCCAGATCGGGACAGAGGGTTCCTACGAGCAGTACTTC.

The chain joins TRBV25-1 to TRBJ1-2, with 7 bases lining up with TRBD1. From germline, CDR1 is MGHDK and CDR2 SYGVNS. V was pared by 6 bases and J by 8 bases, with 6 bases of the junction left unmatched. This CDR3 contains 12 residues. CDR3 amino acids: CASSIGGWGYTF. The CDR3, as DNA: TGTGCCAGCAGCATAGGGGGCTGGGGCTACACCTTC.